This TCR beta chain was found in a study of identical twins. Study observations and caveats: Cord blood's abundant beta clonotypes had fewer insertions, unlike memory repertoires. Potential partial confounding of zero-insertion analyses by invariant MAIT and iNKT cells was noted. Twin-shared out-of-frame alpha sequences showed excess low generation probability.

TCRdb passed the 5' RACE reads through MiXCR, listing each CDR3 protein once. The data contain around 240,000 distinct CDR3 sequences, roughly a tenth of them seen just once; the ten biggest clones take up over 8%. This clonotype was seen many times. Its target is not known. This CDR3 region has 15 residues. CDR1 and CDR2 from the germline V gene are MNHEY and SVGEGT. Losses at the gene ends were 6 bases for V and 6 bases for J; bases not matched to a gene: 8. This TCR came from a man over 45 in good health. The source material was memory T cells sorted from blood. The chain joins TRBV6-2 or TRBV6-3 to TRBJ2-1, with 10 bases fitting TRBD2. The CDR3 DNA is TGTGCCAGCAGCGATGATAGCGGGAGGCTCAATGAGCAGTTCTTC. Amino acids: CASSDDSGRLNEQFF.